Here is one T cell receptor (beta chain) with its context. What this receptor recognizes is not known. Base qualities were left out, and no much larger clone turns up one base away. Other nucleotide sequences from this sample produce the same CDR3. These data are taken from a study of blood T cell repertoires in COVID-19 (dated by TCRdb to 2020 to 2021). Concerning the study at large: Samples from collaborators originated in the United States, Italy and Spain and spanned both the acute and convalescent phases of COVID-19. The prospective study material was composed of cDNA or gDNA derived from T cells, B-cell-depleted T cells, or PBMCs. Subjects who had been exposed to COVID-19, were actively infected with it, or had recovered from it provided the deeply sampled blood TCRbeta repertoires that made up the dataset. A freely available public database, intended as a resource for researchers studying the immune response to SARS-CoV-2, is where the repertoires were released. Samples were obtained from the ongoing ImmuneRACE study (first 160 participants) and from about 1,300 subjects provided by 6 global collaborators. Sample metadata almost always included a de-identified subject ID, COVID-19 status, age in years and sex. Where available, HLA class I and class II types were taken from metadata supplied by the sample provider and were not determined by assay-based typing. Paper-wide results and their limitations: The amount of clinical and demographic metadata varied by source and participant and was provided uncurated.

TCRbeta CDR3 regions were amplified from genomic DNA using the immunoSEQ Assay, a bias-controlled multiplex PCR. The published analysis was carried out like this. Nucleated cell counts per sample were estimated from amplification of reference gene primers within the assay. Sequence reads were collapsed and filtered to measure the absolute abundance of every unique TCRbeta CDR3 rearrangement. For each sample, productive Simpson clonality was calculated as the square root of Simpson's diversity index over productive rearrangements. Here the immuneACCESS table is served through TCRdb, limited to in-frame sequences with V and J called. Missing clones are a known gap in these copies; in checked studies unresolved V genes cover under half, and the rest lacks a known reason. For V, J and clone size, that table is used; D and trimming come from the DNA. In this sample the table shows over 200,000 clones, approximately 86% of which occur a single time. Jointly, the top ten make up more than 1.4% of the sample.

The CDR3 numbers 16 residues from cysteine through phenylalanine. Just the 48-base CDR3 DNA is kept, in frame starting at base 1. The V end gives up 1 base and the J end 3 bases, leaving 8 bases in the junction not matched to a gene. According to the germline V gene (reference sequence), CDR1 reads WNHNN and CDR2 reads SYGVQD. Collaborating institutions collected whole blood in K2EDTA tubes following their own protocols. For TCRbeta analysis, collaborators shipped samples in one of three forms: frozen whole blood, isolated PBMCs, or DNA extracted from either of those sample types. The sample taken for sequencing was peripheral blood. This chain joins TRBV10-1 to TRBJ1-1; the central 7 bases match TRBD1. The origin of this receptor is a man aged 18 to 29 with active or convalescent COVID-19. The DNA reads TGCGCCAGCAGTGAGTATAACAGGGGAGCGGACACTGAAGCTTTCTTT. Protein translation: CASSEYNRGADTEAFF.